The 30 T cell receptor beta chains given below trace back to one sample, sequenced in a study of cytomegalovirus exposure and HLA in healthy donors. It was with 60 Vbeta and 13 Jbeta primers that the PCR ran. The protocol was immunoSEQ multiplex PCR, while the TCRdb copy is restricted to in-frame clones and leaves out a portion. Here the sample spans 120,000 or so clones, about 80% being singletons. Sequenced sample: PBMCs. These receptors were taken from a man aged 40-50 years in good health and CMV-seronegative.

V gene TRBV19 combines with J gene TRBJ2-1; TRBD2 aligns across 9 bases. The length of the CDR3 is 16 residues. CDR1 and CDR2 (germline): LNHDA, SQIVND (reference sequence). V shed 2 bases, J shed 1 base, and the junction held 3 bases outside the gene matches. CDR3 DNA sequence: TGTGCCAGTAGTATACAGAGCGGGGGGTCCTACAATGAGCAGTTCTTC. This translates into CASSIQSGGSYNEQFF. Drawing the rest from reference TRBV19 and TRBJ2-1, the complete variable domain is DGGITQSPKYLFRKEGQNVTLSCEQNLNHDAMYWYRQDPGQGLRLIYYSQIVNDFQKGDIAEGYSVSREKKESFPLTVTSAQKNPTAFYLCASSIQSGGSYNEQFFGPGTRLTVL.

This clone turned up a few times. The chain joins TRBV28 to TRBJ1-4; the D is unclear. With 2 bases removed from V and 4 bases from J, the gap between germline ends came to 11 bases. The CDR3 spans 15 residues. The germline gives CDR1 MDHEN, CDR2 SYDVKM. The CDR3 is CASSLGGQINEKLFF. CDR3 in DNA: TGTGCCAGCAGTTTAGGAGGGCAGATTAATGAAAAACTGTTTTTT.

The gene calls are TRBV11-2 and TRBJ2-6, with D maybe TRBD2 (8 bases). Trimming removed 4 bases from V and 0 bases from J, with 16 bases in between. Germline CDR1 SGHAT, CDR2 FQNNGV. The CDR3 is 18 amino acids. CDR3 coding DNA: TGTGCCAGCAGCTCTCCGGGAGGGGGCCGCTCTGGGGCCAACGTCCTGACTTTC. This encodes CASSSPGGGRSGANVLTF.

The chain combines TRBV9 with TRBJ2-5; TRBD2 is a possible D gene (5 bases). Germline loops: CDR1 SGDLS, CDR2 YYNGEE. The V gene lost 4 bases and the J gene lost 1 base, with 11 bases spanning the gap. The CDR3 length is 14 residues. Here the CDR3 DNA reads TGTGCCAGCAGCCGGACGGACTTCCAAGAGACCCAGTACTTC. It codes for CASSRTDFQETQYF.

The V and J genes are TRBV4-1 and TRBJ1-1, with D tentatively TRBD1 (5 bases). V was cut by 1 base and J by 1 base, with 10 bases left in between. CDR3 length equals 15 residues. The V gene's germline CDR1 is MGHRA and CDR2 YSYEKL. The CDR3 nucleotides are TGCGCCAGCAGCCAAGTATGGGGGGGGAACACTGAAGCTTTCTTT. Its protein is CASSQVWGGNTEAFF.

As concerns this clone: This specimen includes other DNA sequences encoding the same CDR3. The V call is TRBV28, the J call TRBJ1-5; 7 bases map to TRBD1. This CDR3 has 15 amino acids. V was pared by 2 bases and J by 4 bases, with 5 bases of the junction left unmatched. Per the germline V gene, CDR1 is MDHEN and CDR2 is SYDVKM. CDR3 loop: CASSLPAGGNQPQHF. The CDR3 coding sequence is TGTGCCAGCAGTTTACCCGCAGGGGGAAATCAGCCCCAGCATTTT.

The rearrangement joins TRBV5-4 to TRBJ2-7, with 8 bases that match TRBD1. V was pared by 5 bases and J by 1 base, with 5 bases of the junction left unmatched. The CDR3 contains 14 residues. Germline V lookup: CDR1 SGHNT, CDR2 YYREEE (reference sequence). The CDR3 nucleotides read TGTGCCAGCAGTTGGGACAGGAGTTCCTACGAGCAGTACTTC. Translating it yields CASSWDRSSYEQYF.

The chain carries TRBV2 and TRBJ2-3; D ambiguous. Deletions cut 2 bases from V and 12 bases from J, with 12 bases between. The CDR3 totals 12 residues. Per the germline V gene, CDR1 is SNHLY and CDR2 is FYNNEI. Here the CDR3 DNA reads TGTGCCAGCAGTGAAATACCCCTGGGCCAGTATTTT. It encodes CASSEIPLGQYF.

This clone was seen only once. The chain employs TRBV18 and TRBJ2-7; D might be TRBD1 (6 bases). This CDR3 comprises 15 residues. Trimming pared 2 bases from V and 2 bases from J, leaving 13 bases between. Looked up from germline, CDR1 is KGHSH and CDR2 is LQKENI. The CDR3 region is CASSPYDTGTYEQYF. The CDR3 DNA follows: TGTGCCAGCTCACCATATGATACAGGGACCTACGAGCAGTACTTC.

This clone has more than one count but fewer than ten. CDR3 sequence reads: CASRTMVSGEQYF. The CDR3 bases are TGCGCCAGCAGAACCATGGTCTCAGGCGAGCAGTACTTC. The V and J genes are TRBV10-2 and TRBJ2-7; D ambiguous. Germline V CDR1 and CDR2: WSHSY, SAAADI. V was shortened by 6 bases and J by 6 bases, with 15 bases between the two germline ends. The CDR3 has 13 residues.

J is TRBJ1-2 and V is TRBV6-6, with 9 bases matching TRBD1. This CDR3 contains 16 residues. The V segment lost 6 bases and the J segment 5 bases; nucleotides outside the gene matches: 13. CDR1 and CDR2 (germline): MNHNY, SVGAGI (reference sequence). The CDR3 is CASRPIGRDRAYGYTF. The CDR3 region has the DNA TGTGCCAGCAGACCGATAGGGCGGGACAGGGCTTATGGCTACACCTTC.

On this clone: This CDR3 is missing its conserved last phenylalanine or tryptophan, likely due to a read error. The chain recombines TRBV2 with TRBJ1-5, with TRBD1 identical over 10 bases. J gave up 0 bases and V 8 bases, and 10 bases lay outside the gene matches. The CDR3 has 17 residues. Germline V gives CDR1 SNHLY, CDR2 FYNNEI. CDR3 in DNA: TGTGCCAGCCTCCGGGACAGGGGCCCATATAGCAATCAGCCCCAGCATGTT. Protein sequence: CASLRDRGPYSNQPQHV.

The V call is TRBV29-1, the J call TRBJ2-3; perhaps TRBD2 as D (5 bases). CDR3 length: 16 amino acids. Germline V lookup: CDR1 SQVTM, CDR2 ANQGSEA. Between the trimmed V and J ends, which lost 4 bases and 0 bases, there was a span of 17 bases. The CDR3 protein is CSVAGSSRYSTDTQYF. The CDR3 nucleotides are TGCAGCGTTGCGGGATCCTCAAGATATAGCACAGATACGCAGTATTTT.

This chain joins TRBV2 and TRBJ1-4, with no clear D. Deletions cut 3 bases from V and 4 bases from J, with 6 bases between. This CDR3 spans 13 amino acids. Germline assignment: CDR1 SNHLY and CDR2 FYNNEI. Here the CDR3 reads CASSEGSNEKLFF. In DNA, the CDR3 is TGTGCCAGCAGTGAGGGGAGTAATGAAAAACTGTTTTTT. Drawing the rest from reference TRBV2 and TRBJ1-4, the complete variable domain is EPEVTQTPSHQVTQMGQEVILRCVPISNHLYFYWYRQILGQKVEFLVSFYNNEISEKSEIFDDQFSVERPDGSNFTLKIRSTKLEDSAMYFCASSEGSNEKLFFGSGTQLSVL.

In this sample, this clone turned up a few times. The chain employs TRBV6-1 and TRBJ1-4, with D hard to call. V gave up 8 bases and J gave up 5 bases, with 9 bases separating them. This CDR3 is built from 12 residues. The germline gives CDR1 MNHNS, CDR2 SASEGT. This chain's CDR3 is CASGGSNEKLFF. The CDR3, as DNA: TGTGCCAGCGGAGGGTCCAATGAAAAACTGTTTTTT.

The chain recombines TRBV11-2 with TRBJ1-5; D ambiguous. Trimming pared 2 bases from V and 5 bases from J, leaving 7 bases between. The CDR3 runs 13 residues. From germline, CDR1 is SGHAT and CDR2 FQNNGV. The CDR3 spells CASSLTGDQPQHF. In nucleotides, the CDR3 is TGTGCCAGCAGCTTAACCGGGGATCAGCCCCAGCATTTT. The full variable domain, in which reference TRBV11-2 and TRBJ1-5 provide the parts outside the CDR3, is EAGVAQSPRYKIIEKRQSVAFWCNPISGHATLYWYQQILGQGPKLLIQFQNNGVVDDSQLPKDRFSAERLKGVDSTLKIQPAKLEDSAVYLCASSLTGDQPQHFGDGTRLSIL.

The chain employs TRBV5-1 and TRBJ2-5; 8 bases are a match to TRBD2. The J call could be wrong; TRBJ2-7 is a better fit for the DNA end. The CDR3 has 15 residues. Germline V gene data show CDR1 as SGHRS and CDR2 as YFSETQ. Here the CDR3 DNA reads TGCGCCAGCAGCTTAGATGCAGCGGGAGTAAGCGAGCAGTACTTC. Translating it yields CASSLDAAGVSEQYF.

V and J are TRBV7-2 and TRBJ2-7; 13 positions agree with TRBD2. The CDR3 is 16 amino acids. CDR1 and CDR2 from the germline V gene are SGHTA and FQGNSA. The ends lost 1 base at V and 2 bases at J; junction bases unmatched: 2. The chain's CDR3 is CASSLGGTSGTYEQYF. CDR3 bases: TGTGCCAGCAGCTTAGGGGGGACTAGCGGGACCTACGAGCAGTACTTC.

This rearrangement joins TRBV7-9 to TRBJ2-7, with TRBD1 as a possible D gene (5 bases). Germline CDR1 is SEHNR and CDR2 is FQNEAQ (reference sequence). V shed 5 bases and J shed 2 bases, with 13 bases lying between them. CDR3 length: 14 amino acids. The CDR3 protein is CASSAQVGPYEQYF. DNA of the CDR3: TGTGCCAGCAGCGCCCAAGTGGGGCCCTACGAGCAGTACTTC. Together with reference TRBV7-9 and TRBJ2-7, the CDR3 gives the full variable domain: DTGVSQNPRHKITKRGQNVTFRCDPISEHNRLYWYRQTLGQGPEFLTYFQNEAQLEKSRLLSDRFSAERPKGSFSTLEIQRTEQGDSAMYLCASSAQVGPYEQYFGPGTRLTVT.

This clone was observed a single time. The V and J genes are TRBV7-2 and TRBJ2-7; 10 bases fit TRBD2. V was pared by 1 base and J by 9 bases, with 12 bases of the junction left unmatched. CDR1 SGHTA and CDR2 FQGNSA come from the germline V gene. This CDR3 region has 16 residues. The CDR3 reads CASSLGSAAGGLRQYF. CDR3 DNA sequence: TGTGCCAGCAGCTTAGGGTCCGCAGCGGGGGGGCTCAGGCAGTACTTC.

This clone appeared once. In DNA, the CDR3 is TGTGCCAGCAGCCCCCAGACTAGCCCCGTCAATGAGCAGTTCTTC. Translated: CASSPQTSPVNEQFF. The genes are TRBV7-3 and TRBJ2-1; 7 bases are a match to TRBD2. The CDR3 spans 15 residues. With 5 bases clipped from V and 6 bases from J, the junction kept 10 bases outside the gene matches. Germline V CDR1 and CDR2: SGHTA, FQGTGA.

The chain employs TRBV30 and TRBJ2-7; D possibly corresponds to TRBD1 (6 bases). V dropped 2 bases and J dropped 5 bases, with 13 bases sitting between them. This CDR3 has 13 amino acids. CDR1 GTSNPN and CDR2 SVGIG come from the germline V gene (reference sequence). The CDR3 loop reads CAWSRDKAHEQYF. The CDR3 region has the DNA TGTGCCTGGAGTCGGGACAAGGCCCACGAGCAGTACTTC. Full variable domain (missing parts from reference TRBV30 and TRBJ2-7): SQTIHQWPATLVQPVGSPLSLECTVEGTSNPNLYWYRQAAGRGLQLLFYSVGIGQISSEVPQNLSASRPQDRQFILSSKKLLLSDSGFYLCAWSRDKAHEQYFGPGTRLTVT.

This chain connects TRBV2 to TRBJ2-3, with 7 bases that match TRBD1. This CDR3 region has 15 residues. With 6 bases clipped from V and 1 base from J, the junction kept 7 bases outside the gene matches. Germline assignment: CDR1 SNHLY and CDR2 FYNNEI. This chain's CDR3 is CASRMRDSRTDTQYF. The CDR3 DNA follows: TGTGCCAGCAGGATGAGGGACAGTCGCACAGATACGCAGTATTTT.

The chain couples TRBV5-4 to TRBJ2-5, with TRBD2 identical over 8 bases. The CDR3 length is 15 residues. V was clipped by 0 bases and J by 4 bases; unmatched bases: 5. The germline V gene has CDR1 SGHNT and CDR2 YYREEE (reference sequence). DNA for the CDR3: TGTGCCAGCAGCTTGGCTTTAGCGGGGCGAGAGACCCAGTACTTC. Amino acid sequence: CASSLALAGRETQYF. Full variable domain (outside the CDR3, taken from reference TRBV5-4 and TRBJ2-5): ETGVTQSPTHLIKTRGQQVTLRCSSQSGHNTVSWYQQALGQGPQFIFQYYREEENGRGNFPPRFSGLQFPNYSSELNVNALELDDSALYLCASSLALAGRETQYFGPGTRLLVL.

The CDR3 here is CASTVGEPYQETQYF. CDR3 nucleotide sequence: TGTGCCAGCACTGTAGGGGAACCGTACCAAGAGACCCAGTACTTC. The V gene is TRBV25-1, the J gene TRBJ2-5; TRBD1 is a possible D gene (5 bases). Trimming took 7 bases from V and 0 from J, leaving 15 bases between them. The CDR3 runs 15 residues. Germline V gene sequence: CDR1 MGHDK, CDR2 SYGVNS.

CDR3 DNA: TGTGCCAGCAGTGGACTAGCGGGTGGAGATACGCAGTATTTT. Its translation: CASSGLAGGDTQYF. The chain combines TRBV6-1 with TRBJ2-3, with 10 nucleotides matching TRBD2. The CDR3 extends over 14 amino acids. V was pared by 4 bases and J by 5 bases, with 3 bases of the junction left unmatched. The germline CDR1 and CDR2 sequences are MNHNS and SASEGT.

The chain links TRBV28 to TRBJ2-7; D unclear. Trimming left V 10 bases short and J 6 bases short, with 16 bases between. Germline V gives CDR1 MDHEN, CDR2 SYDVKM. The CDR3 contains 12 residues. The CDR3 DNA reads as TGTGCCACGAGGCAAGGAGTCGGCGAGCAGTACTTC. As protein: CATRQGVGEQYF.

This clone has just one count. The chain employs TRBV7-9 and TRBJ2-5; 10 bases fit TRBD1. The CDR3 loop spans 18 amino acids. Unmatched junction bases numbered 13, after V lost 3 bases and J lost 3 bases. The germline gives CDR1 SEHNR, CDR2 FQNEAQ (reference sequence). In DNA form, the CDR3 reads TGTGCCAGCAGCTTTGAAGTTTCGGGACAGGGGAAAAAAGAGACCCAGTACTTC. Amino acid sequence: CASSFEVSGQGKKETQYF.

CDR3 sequence reads: CASSPSQGGGYTF. In nucleotides, the CDR3 is TGTGCCAGCAGCCCTTCACAGGGCGGCGGCTACACCTTC. This chain connects TRBV11-2 to TRBJ1-2, with TRBD1 as a possible D gene (6 bases). V lost 5 bases and J 8 bases, leaving 15 bases between the germline ends. CDR1 is SGHAT and CDR2 is FQNNGV in the germline V gene. This CDR3 comprises 13 residues.

The chain combines TRBV30 with TRBJ1-2; D is unresolved. CDR1 is GTSNPN, CDR2 SVGIG, per germline (reference sequence). CDR3 length: 13 amino acids. Deletions cut 0 bases from V and 12 bases from J, with 17 bases between. CDR3 loop: CAWSVVSGWGNTF. The CDR3 nucleotides are TGTGCCTGGAGTGTAGTTTCGGGGTGGGGTAACACCTTC.